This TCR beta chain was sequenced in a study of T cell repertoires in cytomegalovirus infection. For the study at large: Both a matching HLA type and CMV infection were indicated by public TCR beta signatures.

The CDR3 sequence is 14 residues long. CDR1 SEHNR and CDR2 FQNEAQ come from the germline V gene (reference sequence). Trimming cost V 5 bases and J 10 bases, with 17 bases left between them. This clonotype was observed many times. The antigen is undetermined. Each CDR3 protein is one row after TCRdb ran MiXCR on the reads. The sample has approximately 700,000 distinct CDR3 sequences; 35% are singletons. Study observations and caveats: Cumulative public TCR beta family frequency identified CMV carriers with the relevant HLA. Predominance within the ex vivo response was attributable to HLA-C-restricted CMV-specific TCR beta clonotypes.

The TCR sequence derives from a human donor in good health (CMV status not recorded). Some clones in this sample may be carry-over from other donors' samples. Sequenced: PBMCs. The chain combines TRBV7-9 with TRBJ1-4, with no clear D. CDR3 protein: CASSPFSIQGKLFF. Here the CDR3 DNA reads TGTGCCAGCAGCCCTTTTTCCATTCAAGGAAAACTGTTTTTT. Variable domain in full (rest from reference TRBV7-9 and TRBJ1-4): DTGVSQNPRHKITKRGQNVTFRCDPISEHNRLYWYRQTLGQGPEFLTYFQNEAQLEKSRLLSDRFSAERPKGSFSTLEIQRTEQGDSAMYLCASSPFSIQGKLFFGSGTQLSVL.